The rows below give T cell receptor beta chains drawn from one sample of a study of T cells in Graves' hyperthyroidism and ophthalmopathy. TCRdb ran MiXCR on the multiplex PCR reads and lists one entry per CDR3 protein. This sample has roughly 550,000 distinct CDR3 sequences, with roughly 15% found just once. The sequenced sample was blood. These receptors were taken from a woman aged 30 to 39 with Graves' ophthalmopathy. Both conserved end residues are part of each CDR3. A D gene is named only where the DNA matches it firmly. Not every row has a clone size; where given, it reads once, few, many or a size class.

D gene	V gene	J gene	clone size	CDR3 protein	CDR3 DNA
TRBD2	TRBV19	TRBJ2-5	few	CASSKLAGVGETQYF	TGTGCCAGCTCAAAACTAGCGGGAGTAGGAGAGACCCAGTACTTC
NA	TRBV4-3	TRBJ1-2	few	CASSQERFNYGYTF	TGCGCCAGCAGCCAAGAGAGATTCAACTATGGCTACACCTTC
NA	TRBV5-5	TRBJ2-3	NA	CASSLRGLGTDTQYF	TGTGCCAGCAGCTTGCGGGGACTTGGCACAGATACGCAGTATTTT
NA	TRBV28	TRBJ1-2	many	CASSHSLNYGYTF	TGTGCCAGCAGTCACAGTCTCAACTATGGCTACACCTTC
TRBD1	TRBV5-1	TRBJ2-7	NA	CASSLEIGDRGYEQYF	TGCGCCAGCAGCTTGGAGATAGGGGACAGGGGTTACGAGCAGTACTTC
TRBD2	TRBV2	TRBJ2-5	few	CASSLAGAPGETQYF	TGTGCCAGCAGTCTAGCGGGAGCCCCTGGGGAGACCCAGTACTTC
NA	TRBV10-2	TRBJ2-7	few	CASSEGIEQYF	TGCGCCAGCAGTGAGGGTATCGAGCAGTACTTC
NA	TRBV7-8	TRBJ1-5	many	CASSQTWLNQPQHF	TGTGCCAGCAGCCAGACCTGGCTAAATCAGCCCCAGCATTTT
NA	TRBV15	TRBJ2-6	few	CATRTTGANVLTF	TGTGCCACCCGGACAACTGGGGCCAACGTCCTGACTTTC
NA	TRBV5-6	TRBJ2-3	many	CASSSPEGGTDTQYF	TGTGCCAGCAGTTCCCCGGAGGGGGGCACAGATACGCAGTATTTT
NA	TRBV11-1	TRBJ2-2	many	CASSVQGGITGELFF	TGTGCCAGCAGCGTCCAGGGTGGGATCACCGGGGAGCTGTTTTTT